This TCR beta chain came from a study of long-term antiretroviral therapy in people with HIV. Findings of the study overall: Clones that expanded before ART (that is, prior to treatment) dominated the repertoire at all time points.

Turning to this clone: Its antigen remains unknown.

The study drew at least one pre-ART and at least two post-ART PBMC samples from every donor. All participants with HIV were treated in the United States. A v3.0 immunoSEQ assay was performed at survey level. Method: immunoSEQ multiplex PCR; TCRdb's copy keeps in-frame clones and lacks some. The sample includes fewer than 30,000 clones, 65% to 90% of them seen just once. CDR3 length: 16 amino acids. This specimen consisted of unsorted PBMCs, obtained at the start of antiretroviral therapy, before treatment. The rearrangement uses TRBV21-1 and TRBJ1-1; the table gives TRBD1 as D, unverified against the DNA. TRBV21-1 is reported as a pseudogene. The receptor's source is a woman aged 18-35 years with HIV. For the CDR3, the DNA is TGTGCCAGCAGCAAAGGGTCAGGACACTTGAACACTGAAGCTTTCTTT. Encoded protein: CASSKGSGHLNTEAFF.